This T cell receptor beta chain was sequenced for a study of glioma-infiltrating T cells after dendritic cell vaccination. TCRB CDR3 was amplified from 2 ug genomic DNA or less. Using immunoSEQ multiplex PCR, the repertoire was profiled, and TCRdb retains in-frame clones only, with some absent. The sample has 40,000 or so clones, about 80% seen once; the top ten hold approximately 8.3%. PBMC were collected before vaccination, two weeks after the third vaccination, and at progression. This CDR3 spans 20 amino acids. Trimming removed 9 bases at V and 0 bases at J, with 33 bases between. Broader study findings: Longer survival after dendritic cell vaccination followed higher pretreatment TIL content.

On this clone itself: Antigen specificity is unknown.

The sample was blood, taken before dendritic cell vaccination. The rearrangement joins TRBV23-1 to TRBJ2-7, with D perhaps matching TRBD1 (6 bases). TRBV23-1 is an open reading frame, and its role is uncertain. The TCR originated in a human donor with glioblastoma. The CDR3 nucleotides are TGCGCCAGAGGAAGTCTGATGGGACAACCCGGCCCCCTAAGCTCCTACGAGCAGTACTTC. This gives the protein CARGSLMGQPGPLSSYEQYF.